The following is a T cell receptor beta chain sequence with its context. TCRdb itself ran the 5' RACE reads through MiXCR, one entry per CDR3 protein. The sample has roughly 1.6 million distinct CDR3 sequences, about 31% seen once; the top ten hold roughly 0.3%. This entry belongs to a study of identical twins. In germline, CDR1 is DFQATT, CDR2 SNEGSKA (reference sequence). With V trimmed by 6 bases and J by 4 bases, 10 bases remained unmatched. The CDR3 has 14 residues. This receptor was taken from a newborn girl in good health. Sequencing was performed on cord blood. V and J are TRBV20-1 and TRBJ1-2; 8 bases line up with TRBD1. CDR3 in amino acids: CSATRQGRTYGYTF. DNA for the CDR3: TGCAGTGCAACCCGACAGGGGCGTACCTATGGCTACACCTTC.